The source of this T cell receptor beta chain is a study of post-analysis software for immune sequencing data. Regarding the study as a whole: Normalized Chao1 diversity was significantly lower in multiple sclerosis patients than in controls. The five TRBV segments detected at higher frequency in patients than in controls included TRBV5-6, TRBV5-1 and TRBV20-1.

The germline V gene has CDR1 SQVTM and CDR2 ANQGSEA. Trimming removed 1 base from V and 4 bases from J, with 5 bases in between. This CDR3 has 12 amino acids. The TCR beta cDNA libraries carried unique molecular identifiers. TCRdb passed the PCR reads through MiXCR, listing each CDR3 protein once. The table includes fewer than 850,000 distinct CDR3 sequences, approximately 30% detected once. There are many counts of this clonotype. The antigen is unknown. The chain links TRBV29-1 to TRBJ2-1; no definite D call. The sequence derives from a girl between 5 and 17 years old with multiple sclerosis. The source material was blood. The DNA of the CDR3 is TGCAGCGTTGAAGCCCGGTACAATGAGCAGTTCTTC. It yields the protein CSVEARYNEQFF.